This record covers a single T cell receptor beta chain. This entry belongs to a study of OX40 agonist ivuxolimab in advanced cancers. Turning to the study itself: The patients received agonistic anti-OX40 (CD134) antibody ivuxolimab. The eligibility criteria allowed prior anti-PD-1, anti-PD-L1 or anti-CTLA-4 therapy, and 30% to 45% had some.

Profiling relied on immunoSEQ multiplex PCR, and the TCRdb table lists in-frame clones only, not all of them. The table has around 100,000 clones, approximately 91% seen once. The CDR3 has 15 residues. Germline CDR1 is SGHAT and CDR2 is FQDESV (reference sequence). V was trimmed by 2 bases and J by 0 bases, leaving 11 bases between them. The rearrangement links TRBV11-1 to TRBJ2-7, with D unresolved. Sequencing used CD4+ or CD8+ T cells sorted from blood, obtained in a trial of the OX40 agonist ivuxolimab. This sequence originates from an adult with an advanced solid tumor such as melanoma, head and neck, liver or kidney cancer. This CDR3 reads CASSLHNTNSYEQYF. The CDR3 coding sequence is TGTGCCAGCAGCTTACATAATACAAACTCCTACGAGCAGTACTTC.